This entry lists 19 T cell receptor beta chains sequenced from one sample in a study of blood T cell repertoires in COVID-19. The table came from immunoSEQ multiplex PCR; TCRdb's copy has only in-frame clones and leaves some out. The sample includes about 170,000 clones, less than 80% seen only once; the top ten take 15% to 20%. The sample taken for sequencing was PBMCs or T cells enriched from blood (not recorded which). The receptors stem from a woman aged 65 to 85 in a cohort exposed to, infected with or recovered from COVID-19 (not recorded which).

The chain employs TRBV7-6 and TRBJ1-1; D not certain. The V end was cut by 5 bases, the J end by 0 bases, with 7 bases between. CDR1 and CDR2 from the germline V gene are SGHVS and FNYEAQ. This CDR3 has 13 amino acids. CDR3 in amino acids: CASSDFMNTEAFF. In DNA form, the CDR3 reads TGTGCCAGCAGCGACTTCATGAACACTGAAGCTTTCTTT.

The chain joins TRBV7-8 to TRBJ2-1, with a tentative D call TRBD2 (5 bases). V gave up 5 bases and J gave up 9 bases, with 14 bases separating them. The CDR3 contains 13 residues. Germline CDR1 reads SGHVS; CDR2 reads FQNEAQ. This chain's CDR3 is CASSITGLAEQFF. In nucleotides, the CDR3 is TGTGCCAGCAGCATCACGGGGTTGGCTGAGCAGTTCTTC. The full variable domain, completed using reference TRBV7-8 and TRBJ2-1, is GAGVSQSPRYKVAKRGQDVALRCDPISGHVSLFWYQQALGQGPEFLTYFQNEAQLDKSGLPSDRFFAERPEGSVSTLKIQRTQQEDSAVYLCASSITGLAEQFFGPGTRLTVL.

V is TRBV2 and J is TRBJ2-2; 8 bases match TRBD1. The CDR3 is made up of 15 amino acids. Trimming removed 6 bases from V and 1 base from J; junction bases left unmatched: 4. Germline values: CDR1 SNHLY, CDR2 FYNNEI. The DNA of the CDR3 is TGTGCCAGCAGGACCACAGGGGGGAACACCGGGGAGCTGTTTTTT. As protein: CASRTTGGNTGELFF.

This clone was seen a single time. The chain couples TRBV15 to TRBJ2-5; D possibly corresponds to TRBD1 (6 bases). Looked up from germline, CDR1 is LNHNV and CDR2 is YYDKDF (reference sequence). Trimming cost V 0 bases and J 2 bases, with 7 bases left between them. This CDR3 spans 14 amino acids. The CDR3 loop is CATSREDRQETQYF. The CDR3 DNA reads TGTGCCACCAGCAGAGAGGACAGACAAGAGACCCAGTACTTC.

This clone came up once. The chain uses TRBV7-9 and TRBJ2-2; tentatively, D is TRBD1 (5 bases). Germline assignment: CDR1 SEHNR and CDR2 FQNEAQ (reference sequence). Trimming took off 6 bases at V and 4 bases at J, with 12 bases between the two ends. The CDR3 covers 14 residues. DNA of the CDR3: TGTGCCAGCAGGGCCCAGGGTGGCACCGGGGAGCTGTTTTTT. This codes for CASRAQGGTGELFF.

This chain uses TRBV11-2 with TRBJ2-3; D gene unclear. Trimming stripped 4 bases from V and 4 bases from J, with 9 bases between. Germline CDR1 SGHAT, CDR2 FQNNGV. CDR3 length: 13 amino acids. This CDR3 is CASSSVVADTQYF. CDR3 bases: TGTGCCAGCAGCTCCGTAGTCGCAGATACGCAGTATTTT. The whole variable domain, remainder taken from reference TRBV11-2 and TRBJ2-3, is EAGVAQSPRYKIIEKRQSVAFWCNPISGHATLYWYQQILGQGPKLLIQFQNNGVVDDSQLPKDRFSAERLKGVDSTLKIQPAKLEDSAVYLCASSSVVADTQYFGPGTRLTVL.

The rearrangement links TRBV6-5 to TRBJ2-1, with 10 positions matching TRBD2. CDR1 is MNHEY and CDR2 is SVGAGI in the germline V gene. V shed 2 bases and J 8 bases; nucleotides not matched to a gene: 6. The CDR3 is made up of 15 amino acids. In nucleotides, the CDR3 is TGTGCCAGCAGTTACGCCCTAGCGGGAGCATATGAGCAGTTCTTC. Protein sequence: CASSYALAGAYEQFF.

J is TRBJ2-7 and V is TRBV15; 8 bases are a match to TRBD1. This CDR3 has 15 amino acids. Per germline, CDR1 LNHNV and CDR2 YYDKDF (reference sequence). With V trimmed by 5 bases and J by 3 bases, 9 bases remained unmatched. CDR3 DNA: TGTGCCACCAGCGGCAACAGGGGGTTAGTCTACGAGCAGTACTTC. It yields the protein CATSGNRGLVYEQYF.

The rearrangement links TRBV6-5 to TRBJ1-1, with D unresolved. V was trimmed by 7 bases and J by 5 bases, leaving 14 bases between them. CDR1 is MNHEY, CDR2 SVGAGI, per germline. The CDR3 extends over 13 amino acids. The CDR3 nucleotides are TGTGCCAGCATCCCCACGAGTTGGACTGAAGCTTTCTTT. Translation: CASIPTSWTEAFF.

This rearrangement joins TRBV28 to TRBJ2-7, with 7 bases lining up with TRBD1. The germline V gene has CDR1 MDHEN and CDR2 SYDVKM. V shed 2 bases, J shed 0 bases, and the junction held 4 bases outside the gene matches. This CDR3 is built from 15 residues. The CDR3 coding sequence is TGTGCCAGCAGTTTAGCGGCAGGGGGCTCCTACGAGCAGTACTTC. Its translation is CASSLAAGGSYEQYF.

The CDR3 DNA reads TGTGCCAGCAGCTTAGGGGGCGTTAGCAATCAGCCCCAGCATTTT. Encoded protein: CASSLGGVSNQPQHF. The V gene is TRBV11-3, the J gene TRBJ1-5, with TRBD1 as a possible D gene (5 bases). The V end lost 1 base, the J end lost 0 bases, and 7 bases lay between the germline ends. The germline CDR1 and CDR2 sequences are SGHNT and YENEEA. The CDR3 is 15 amino acids.

V usage is TRBV10-3 and J usage is TRBJ1-6; possible D gene TRBD1, 6 bases. The CDR3 extends over 15 amino acids. With 6 bases removed from V and 5 bases from J, the gap between germline ends came to 14 bases. Per the germline V gene, CDR1 is ENHRY and CDR2 is SYGVKD. The CDR3 here is CAIRGARTDNSPLHF. In DNA form, the CDR3 reads TGTGCCATCAGGGGGGCGCGGACAGATAATTCACCCCTCCACTTT.

CDR3 sequence (DNA): TGTGCCAGCAGTGAACAAGGGACAGCTAAAGCTTTCTTT. It translates to CASSEQGTAKAFF. The V gene is TRBV6-1, the J gene TRBJ1-1; 7 bases agree with TRBD1. Germline trimming cut 2 bases from V and 9 bases from J; bases unmatched to any gene: 6. Germline CDR1 and CDR2: MNHNS and SASEGT. The CDR3 has 13 amino acids.

J is TRBJ2-3 and V is TRBV28, with TRBD2 matching 15 bases. With 8 bases clipped from V and 0 bases from J, the junction kept 0 bases outside the gene matches. Germline CDR1 MDHEN, CDR2 SYDVKM. The CDR3 is 15 amino acids. The CDR3 loop reads CASGTSGGSTDTQYF. CDR3 in DNA: TGTGCCAGCGGGACTAGCGGGGGGAGCACAGATACGCAGTATTTT.

This clone was counted ten times or more. The chain employs TRBV5-1 and TRBJ1-4; 7 nucleotides match TRBD1. The CDR3 sequence is 14 residues long. V trimming: 3 bases; J trimming: 2 bases; junction bases outside the gene matches: 1. Germline loops: CDR1 SGHRS, CDR2 YFSETQ. The CDR3 bases are TGCGCCAGCAGCTCGGGACAGACTAATGAAAAACTGTTTTTT. It codes for CASSSGQTNEKLFF.

The chain carries TRBV27 and TRBJ1-5, with D unclear. The CDR3 spans 13 residues. Germline CDR1 and CDR2: MNHEY and SMNVEV (reference sequence). Trimming took 6 bases from V and 5 from J, leaving 11 bases between them. The CDR3 DNA sequence: TGTGCCAGCAGCAGGCAGGCCGATCAGCCCCAGCATTTT. Translating gives CASSRQADQPQHF.

The chain combines TRBV7-3 with TRBJ2-7; tentatively, D is TRBD2 (6 bases). Germline assignment: CDR1 SGHTA and CDR2 FQGTGA. V lost 4 bases, J lost 4 bases, and 20 bases lay in between. The length of the CDR3 is 16 residues. Here the CDR3 reads CASSWVGGPNSYEQYF. The CDR3 DNA is TGTGCCAGCAGCTGGGTAGGAGGGCCTAATTCGTACGAGCAGTACTTC.

The CDR3 sequence is CASSLMGGGTDTQYF. The CDR3 DNA sequence: TGTGCCAGCAGCTTAATGGGCGGGGGCACAGATACGCAGTATTTT. This chain uses TRBV7-3 with TRBJ2-3; D might be TRBD2 (6 bases). The CDR3 is made up of 15 amino acids. V was shortened by 1 base and J by 1 base, with 9 bases between the two germline ends. Germline lookup yields CDR1 SGHTA and CDR2 FQGTGA.

The gene calls are TRBV6-5 and TRBJ2-7; D may be TRBD1 (6 bases). Trimming cost V 7 bases and J 0 bases, with 13 bases left between them. This CDR3 is built from 14 residues. Germline V lookup: CDR1 MNHEY, CDR2 SVGAGI. The CDR3 reads CASKAGATSYEQYF. In DNA, the CDR3 is TGTGCCAGCAAAGCAGGGGCCACCTCCTACGAGCAGTACTTC.